The text below deals with one TCR beta chain. The target antigen is unknown. At least 6 million PBMCs were isolated per sample. For the second PCR, which ran for 7 to 11 cycles, a sample-barcoded 5' primer and a J-beta primer mix were used. Each CDR3 protein is one row after TCRdb ran MiXCR on the 5' RACE reads. Here the sample spans some 1,800,000 distinct CDR3 sequences, more than 35% being singletons. Germline CDR1 reads SGHRS; CDR2 reads YFSETQ. The V end was cut by 4 bases, the J end by 0 bases, with 14 bases between. CDR3 length equals 15 residues. This entry is derived from a study of blood T cells in healthy people across ages. Study-wide results and limits: Donors of long life had a larger count of naive CD4+ cells and greater diversity than aged donors. Strong correlation was found linking TCR beta diversity to naive T cell percentage.

The chain has TRBV5-1 and TRBJ2-7, with D tentatively TRBD1 (6 bases). What was sequenced was blood. The clonotype was recovered from a human donor in good health. CDR3 amino acids: CASSPGTPNSYEQYF. The CDR3 DNA reads as TGCGCCAGCAGCCCCGGGACACCAAACTCCTACGAGCAGTACTTC.